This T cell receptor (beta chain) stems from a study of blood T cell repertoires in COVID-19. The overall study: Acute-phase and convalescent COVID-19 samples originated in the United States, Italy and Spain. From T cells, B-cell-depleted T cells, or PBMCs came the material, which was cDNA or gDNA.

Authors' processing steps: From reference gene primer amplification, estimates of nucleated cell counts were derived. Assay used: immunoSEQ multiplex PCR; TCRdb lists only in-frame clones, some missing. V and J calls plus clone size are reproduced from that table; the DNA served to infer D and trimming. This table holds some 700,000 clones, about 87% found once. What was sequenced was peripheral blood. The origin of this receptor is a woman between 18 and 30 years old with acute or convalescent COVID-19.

CDR3: CASSLPLAGDPDTQYF. CDR3 nucleotide sequence: TGCGCCAGCAGCTTGCCGCTAGCGGGGGATCCAGATACGCAGTATTTT. The rearrangement uses TRBV5-1 and TRBJ2-3; 10 bases line up with TRBD2. The CDR3 is made up of 16 amino acids. V lost 1 base and J lost 4; bases outside the gene matches: 6. The V gene's germline CDR1 is SGHRS and CDR2 YFSETQ.